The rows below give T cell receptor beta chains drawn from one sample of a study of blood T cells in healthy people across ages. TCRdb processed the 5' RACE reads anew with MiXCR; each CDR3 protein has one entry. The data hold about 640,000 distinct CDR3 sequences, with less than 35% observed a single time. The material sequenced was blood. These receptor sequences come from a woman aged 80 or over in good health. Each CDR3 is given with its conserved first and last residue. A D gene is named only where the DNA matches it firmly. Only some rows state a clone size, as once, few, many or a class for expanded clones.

CDR3 protein: CASSWVRNNSPLHF
CDR3 DNA: TGTGCCAGCAGTTGGGTGAGAAATAATTCACCCCTCCACTTT
D gene: NA
J gene: TRBJ1-6
CDR3 length: 14
clone size: few
V gene: TRBV12-3/TRBV12-4

CDR3 protein: CASSEAGGRGTQYF
CDR3 DNA: TGTGCCAGCAGCGAAGCGGGGGGCCGGGGGACCCAGTACTTC
D gene: TRBD2
J gene: TRBJ2-5
CDR3 length: 14
clone size: NA
V gene: TRBV13

CDR3 protein: CAWSTPQGGYTF
CDR3 DNA: TGTGCCTGGAGTACCCCACAGGGAGGCTACACCTTC
D gene: NA
J gene: TRBJ1-2
CDR3 length: 12
clone size: many
V gene: TRBV30

CDR3 protein: CASRTTSGGAQYF
CDR3 DNA: TGTGCCAGCAGGACGACGAGCGGGGGAGCGCAGTATTTT
D gene: TRBD2
J gene: TRBJ2-3
CDR3 length: 13
clone size: NA
V gene: TRBV12-3/TRBV12-4

CDR3 protein: CSVEGDVNEQFF
CDR3 DNA: TGCAGCGTTGAGGGGGATGTCAATGAGCAGTTCTTC
D gene: NA
J gene: TRBJ2-1
CDR3 length: 12
clone size: NA
V gene: TRBV29-1

CDR3 protein: CSASYGRMNTEAFF
CDR3 DNA: TGCAGTGCTAGTTATGGCAGAATGAACACTGAAGCTTTCTTT
D gene: NA
J gene: TRBJ1-1
CDR3 length: 14
clone size: many
V gene: TRBV20-1

CDR3 protein: CASSFGQREYTDTQYF
CDR3 DNA: TGTGCTAGCAGCTTCGGACAGCGGGAGTACACAGATACGCAGTATTTT
D gene: TRBD2
J gene: TRBJ2-3
CDR3 length: 16
clone size: NA
V gene: TRBV7-7

CDR3 protein: CASSVVLGTGSYNEQCF
CDR3 DNA: TGTGCCAGCAGTGTTGTTCTCGGGACAGGGTCCTACAATGAGCAGTGCTTC
D gene: TRBD1
J gene: TRBJ2-1
CDR3 length: 17
clone size: NA
V gene: TRBV27

CDR3 protein: CASSPSGRDNEQFF
CDR3 DNA: TGTGCCAGCAGTCCGTCGGGGAGGGACAATGAGCAGTTCTTC
D gene: TRBD2
J gene: TRBJ2-1
CDR3 length: 14
clone size: many
V gene: TRBV27

CDR3 protein: CASSQDLDEETQYF
CDR3 DNA: TGTGCCAGCAGCCAAGATCTGGACGAAGAGACCCAGTACTTC
D gene: NA
J gene: TRBJ2-5
CDR3 length: 14
clone size: many
V gene: TRBV14

CDR3 protein: CSARWGTRETQYF
CDR3 DNA: TGCAGTGCTAGATGGGGGACGAGGGAGACCCAGTACTTC
D gene: NA
J gene: TRBJ2-5
CDR3 length: 13
clone size: many
V gene: TRBV20-1

CDR3 protein: CASSFDRDETQYF
CDR3 DNA: TGTGCCAGCAGTTTCGACAGGGACGAGACCCAGTACTTC
D gene: TRBD1
J gene: TRBJ2-5
CDR3 length: 13
clone size: NA
V gene: TRBV7-3

CDR3 protein: CASSLVTNQETQYF
CDR3 DNA: TGTGCCAGCAGCTTAGTTACTAACCAAGAGACCCAGTACTTC
D gene: NA
J gene: TRBJ2-5
CDR3 length: 14
clone size: many
V gene: TRBV7-9

CDR3 protein: CASSGALSGTYYQDEQYF
CDR3 DNA: TGTGCCAGCAGTGGAGCGCTTAGCGGGACCTATTATCAGGACGAGCAGTACTTC
D gene: TRBD2
J gene: TRBJ2-7
CDR3 length: 18
clone size: NA
V gene: TRBV2

CDR3 protein: CASRDQGRSTEAFF
CDR3 DNA: TGTGCCAGCAGGGACCAGGGACGTTCCACTGAAGCTTTCTTT
D gene: NA
J gene: TRBJ1-1
CDR3 length: 14
clone size: NA
V gene: TRBV6-1

CDR3 protein: CMATADSNQPQHF
CDR3 DNA: TGCATGGCGACGGCCGATAGCAATCAGCCCCAGCATTTT
D gene: NA
J gene: TRBJ1-5
CDR3 length: 13
clone size: many
V gene: TRBV20-1

CDR3 protein: CASSLEGDYGYTF
CDR3 DNA: TGCGCCAGCAGCTTGGAGGGCGACTATGGCTACACCTTC
D gene: NA
J gene: TRBJ1-2
CDR3 length: 13
clone size: NA
V gene: TRBV5-1

CDR3 protein: CASSPTGWEQYF
CDR3 DNA: TGTGCCAGCTCACCGACAGGGTGGGAGCAGTACTTC
D gene: TRBD1
J gene: TRBJ2-7
CDR3 length: 12
clone size: many
V gene: TRBV18

CDR3 protein: CASSHTSGGAETQYF
CDR3 DNA: TGTGCCAGCAGCCATACTAGCGGGGGGGCTGAGACCCAGTACTTC
D gene: TRBD2
J gene: TRBJ2-5
CDR3 length: 15
clone size: NA
V gene: TRBV6-6

CDR3 protein: CASSPRIQGHDEQFF
CDR3 DNA: TGTGCCAGCTCACCACGGATCCAGGGCCATGATGAGCAGTTCTTC
D gene: NA
J gene: TRBJ2-1
CDR3 length: 15
clone size: NA
V gene: TRBV18

CDR3 protein: CSVGTGISEQYF
CDR3 DNA: TGCAGCGTTGGTACAGGGATTAGCGAGCAGTACTTC
D gene: NA
J gene: TRBJ2-7
CDR3 length: 12
clone size: many
V gene: TRBV29-1

CDR3 protein: CASSCGAGTSYEQYF
CDR3 DNA: TGTGCCAGCAGTTGCGGGGCAGGGACCTCCTACGAGCAGTACTTC
D gene: NA
J gene: TRBJ2-7
CDR3 length: 15
clone size: NA
V gene: TRBV6-5

CDR3 protein: CASSLAVRLASYNERYF
CDR3 DNA: TGTGCCAGCAGCTTAGCTGTCCGACTAGCCTCCTACAATGAGCGGTACTTC
D gene: TRBD2
J gene: TRBJ2-1
CDR3 length: 17
clone size: NA
V gene: TRBV7-8

CDR3 protein: CASSLQGVKEKLFF
CDR3 DNA: TGTGCCAGCAGCCTCCAGGGGGTTAAGGAAAAACTGTTTTTT
D gene: TRBD1
J gene: TRBJ1-4
CDR3 length: 14
clone size: many
V gene: TRBV3-1

CDR3 protein: CSANTGQPSYEQYF
CDR3 DNA: TGCAGTGCCAATACCGGACAGCCATCCTACGAGCAGTACTTC
D gene: NA
J gene: TRBJ2-7
CDR3 length: 14
clone size: NA
V gene: TRBV20-1

CDR3 protein: CASSPLRGTNTGELFF
CDR3 DNA: TGTGCCAGCAGCCCGCTCCGGGGGACGAACACCGGGGAGCTGTTTTTT
D gene: NA
J gene: TRBJ2-2
CDR3 length: 16
clone size: once
V gene: TRBV5-8

CDR3 protein: CASSQDGGRVREAFF
CDR3 DNA: TGCGCCAGCAGCCAAGATGGGGGTAGGGTTCGAGAAGCTTTCTTT
D gene: NA
J gene: TRBJ1-1
CDR3 length: 15
clone size: few
V gene: TRBV4-1

CDR3 protein: CASSDPGQVDRGYTF
CDR3 DNA: TGTGCCAGCAGCGACCCGGGACAGGTGGACAGAGGCTACACCTTC
D gene: TRBD1
J gene: TRBJ1-2
CDR3 length: 15
clone size: NA
V gene: TRBV7-2

CDR3 protein: CASSLVSRRGSYNEQFF
CDR3 DNA: TGCGCCAGCAGCTTGGTTTCCCGCAGGGGGTCCTACAATGAGCAGTTCTTC
D gene: TRBD1
J gene: TRBJ2-1
CDR3 length: 17
clone size: NA
V gene: TRBV5-1

CDR3 protein: CASTRDRGGRDTQYF
CDR3 DNA: TGTGCCAGTACGAGGGACAGGGGAGGTAGAGATACGCAGTATTTT
D gene: TRBD1
J gene: TRBJ2-3
CDR3 length: 15
clone size: NA
V gene: TRBV19

CDR3 protein: CASSRPPNTEAFF
CDR3 DNA: TGTGCCAGCAGCCGACCCCCGAACACTGAAGCTTTCTTT
D gene: NA
J gene: TRBJ1-1
CDR3 length: 13
clone size: NA
V gene: TRBV3-1

CDR3 protein: CAWSHDRGLTEAFF
CDR3 DNA: TGTGCCTGGAGCCACGACAGGGGGCTCACTGAAGCTTTCTTT
D gene: TRBD1
J gene: TRBJ1-1
CDR3 length: 14
clone size: few
V gene: TRBV30

CDR3 protein: CARSRDRVDGYTF
CDR3 DNA: TGTGCCCGCAGCCGCGACAGGGTTGATGGCTACACCTTC
D gene: TRBD1
J gene: TRBJ1-2
CDR3 length: 13
clone size: NA
V gene: TRBV7-2

CDR3 protein: CASRTGTNYGYTF
CDR3 DNA: TGTGCCAGCAGAACGGGAACTAACTATGGCTACACCTTC
D gene: NA
J gene: TRBJ1-2
CDR3 length: 13
clone size: once
V gene: TRBV6-2/TRBV6-3

CDR3 protein: CASSQKYGYTF
CDR3 DNA: TGTGCCAGCTCACAAAAGTATGGCTACACCTTC
D gene: NA
J gene: TRBJ1-2
CDR3 length: 11
clone size: NA
V gene: TRBV18

CDR3 protein: CASSQGTSNYNEQFF
CDR3 DNA: TGCGCCAGCAGCCAAGGGACTAGCAACTACAATGAGCAGTTCTTC
D gene: TRBD2
J gene: TRBJ2-1
CDR3 length: 15
clone size: NA
V gene: TRBV4-1

CDR3 protein: CASSFLASGDEQYF
CDR3 DNA: TGTGCCAGCAGTTTTTTGGCCAGTGGGGACGAGCAGTACTTC
D gene: NA
J gene: TRBJ2-7
CDR3 length: 14
clone size: few
V gene: TRBV12-3/TRBV12-4

CDR3 protein: CASSLEHSGSLEETQYF
CDR3 DNA: TGCGCCAGCAGCTTGGAACACAGCGGGAGTCTCGAGGAGACCCAGTACTTC
D gene: TRBD2
J gene: TRBJ2-5
CDR3 length: 17
clone size: NA
V gene: TRBV5-1

CDR3 protein: CASSLANSKTDTQYF
CDR3 DNA: TGTGCCAGCAGCTTAGCGAACAGTAAAACAGATACGCAGTATTTT
D gene: NA
J gene: TRBJ2-3
CDR3 length: 15
clone size: NA
V gene: TRBV7-9

CDR3 protein: CASSLDGGNTIYF
CDR3 DNA: TGTGCCAGCAGCTTAGATGGGGGAAACACCATATATTTT
D gene: NA
J gene: TRBJ1-3
CDR3 length: 13
clone size: many
V gene: TRBV7-9

CDR3 protein: CASSLELMNTGELFF
CDR3 DNA: TGTGCCAGCAGCTTAGAGCTTATGAACACCGGGGAGCTGTTTTTT
D gene: NA
J gene: TRBJ2-2
CDR3 length: 15
clone size: NA
V gene: TRBV7-2

CDR3 protein: CSVGEVSGNTIYF
CDR3 DNA: TGCAGCGTTGGGGAGGTCTCTGGAAACACCATATATTTT
D gene: NA
J gene: TRBJ1-3
CDR3 length: 13
clone size: few
V gene: TRBV29-1

CDR3 protein: CRGLSRAEKLFF
CDR3 DNA: TGCAGGGGTTTATCTAGGGCTGAAAAACTGTTTTTT
D gene: NA
J gene: TRBJ1-4
CDR3 length: 12
clone size: NA
V gene: TRBV20-1

CDR3 protein: CASSQVAVKETQYF
CDR3 DNA: TGTGCCAGCAGCCAGGTAGCTGTTAAGGAGACCCAGTACTTC
D gene: NA
J gene: TRBJ2-5
CDR3 length: 14
clone size: few
V gene: TRBV3-1

CDR3 protein: CAISEDRGHYGYTF
CDR3 DNA: TGTGCCATCAGTGAGGACCGCGGGCACTATGGCTACACCTTC
D gene: NA
J gene: TRBJ1-2
CDR3 length: 14
clone size: many
V gene: TRBV10-3

CDR3 protein: CSASPPGGSGGGELFF
CDR3 DNA: TGCAGTGCTAGTCCCCCGGGAGGTAGCGGGGGGGGGGAGCTGTTTTTT
D gene: TRBD2
J gene: TRBJ2-2
CDR3 length: 16
clone size: NA
V gene: TRBV20-1

CDR3 protein: CASSEGTRAGNEKLFF
CDR3 DNA: TGTGCCAGCAGTGAGGGGACACGTGCGGGTAATGAAAAACTGTTTTTT
D gene: NA
J gene: TRBJ1-4
CDR3 length: 16
clone size: NA
V gene: TRBV2

CDR3 protein: CASSLAGTGGCETQFF
CDR3 DNA: TGCGCCAGCAGCTTGGCCGGGACAGGGGGTTGCGAGACCCAGTTCTTC
D gene: TRBD1
J gene: TRBJ2-1
CDR3 length: 16
clone size: NA
V gene: TRBV5-1

CDR3 protein: CSAQDPNTEAFF
CDR3 DNA: TGCAGTGCTCAGGACCCGAACACTGAAGCTTTCTTT
D gene: NA
J gene: TRBJ1-1
CDR3 length: 12
clone size: many
V gene: TRBV20-1

CDR3 protein: CASRRQGLNTEAFF
CDR3 DNA: TGTGCCAGCAGAAGACAGGGACTGAACACTGAAGCTTTCTTT
D gene: TRBD1
J gene: TRBJ1-1
CDR3 length: 14
clone size: few
V gene: TRBV6-5

CDR3 protein: CSASDRGRNTIYF
CDR3 DNA: TGCAGTGCTAGCGACAGGGGGAGAAACACCATATATTTT
D gene: TRBD1
J gene: TRBJ1-3
CDR3 length: 13
clone size: NA
V gene: TRBV20-1

CDR3 protein: CASSFGTGTEKLFF
CDR3 DNA: TGTGCCAGCAGTTTTGGGACAGGGACTGAAAAACTGTTTTTT
D gene: TRBD1
J gene: TRBJ1-4
CDR3 length: 14
clone size: many
V gene: TRBV12-3/TRBV12-4

CDR3 protein: CAGVGQGYEQYF
CDR3 DNA: TGTGCCGGGGTGGGGCAGGGGTACGAGCAGTACTTC
D gene: NA
J gene: TRBJ2-7
CDR3 length: 12
clone size: many
V gene: TRBV7-2

CDR3 protein: CASSFRPVYTGELFF
CDR3 DNA: TGTGCCAGCAGCTTTCGACCGGTTTACACCGGGGAGCTGTTTTTT
D gene: NA
J gene: TRBJ2-2
CDR3 length: 15
clone size: NA
V gene: TRBV5-6